This TCR beta chain was captured by sequencing in a study of control samples from healthy donors and cancer patients. Sequenced by immunoSEQ multiplex PCR; TCRdb stores in-frame clones only, minus some. The repertoire holds roughly 130,000 clones, 80% to 95% seen once, with about 9% in the top ten. The sequenced material came from blood. This TCR came from a young man in good health.

The CDR3: CASSWNTGRVNYGYTF. CDR3 bases: TGTGCCAGCAGCTGGAATACAGGGCGCGTAAACTATGGCTACACCTTC. This chain connects TRBV5-4 to TRBJ1-2, with a weak D call TRBD1 (6 bases). V lost 3 bases and J 2 bases, leaving 17 bases between the germline ends. The CDR3 runs 16 residues. Germline CDR1 and CDR2: SGHNT and YYREEE (reference sequence).